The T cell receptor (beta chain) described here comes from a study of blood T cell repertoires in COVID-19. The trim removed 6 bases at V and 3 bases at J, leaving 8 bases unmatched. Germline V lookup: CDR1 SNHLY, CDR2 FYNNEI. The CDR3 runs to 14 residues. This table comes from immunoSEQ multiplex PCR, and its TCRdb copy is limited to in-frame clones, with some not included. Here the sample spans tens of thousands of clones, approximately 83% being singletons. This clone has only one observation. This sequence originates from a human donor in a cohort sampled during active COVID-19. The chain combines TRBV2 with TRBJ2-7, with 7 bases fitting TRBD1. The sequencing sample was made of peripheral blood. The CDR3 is CASSKDRLFYEQYF. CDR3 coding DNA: TGTGCCAGCAGCAAGGACAGGTTATTCTACGAGCAGTACTTC.